The text below deals with one T cell receptor (beta chain). This receptor's antigen is unknown. The record has no base qualities; no much larger clone is one base away. The data originate from a study of T cell changes during pregnancy in multiple sclerosis (dated by TCRdb to the late 2010s). Turning to the overall study: Changes in the T cell repertoire over the course of pregnancy were examined in this study in women with multiple sclerosis.

Library preparation employed the immunoSEQ multiplex PCR assay. TCRdb stores this immuneACCESS table with in-frame sequences only. Part of the clones is absent; in the studies checked, under half of the shortfall reflects unresolved V genes, and no reason is known for the rest. This sample gives tens of thousands of clones in total; approximately 92% of them show up just once. The ten largest account for roughly 3.2% of the sample. Based on the germline V gene, the CDR1 and CDR2 sequences are SNHLY and FYNNEI. From cysteine to phenylalanine, the CDR3 is 11 amino acids long. CDR3 DNA only is kept here, 33 bases in frame from base 1. The V end loses 6 bases and the J end loses 2 bases, and a stretch of 5 bases separates them.

The sequence joins TRBV2 to TRBJ2-7, with the D segment identity uncertain. The source of this sequence is a female donor in good health, enrolled as a control in a pregnancy study. The input for sequencing was CD8+ T cells from peripheral blood mononuclear cells, taken in the third trimester of pregnancy. Here is the DNA: TGTGCCAGCAGAACAGCCTACGAGCAGTACTTC. The encoded protein is CASRTAYEQYF. The variable domain in full, with residues beyond the CDR3 obtained from the reference TRBV2 and TRBJ2-7 genes, is EPEVTQTPSHQVTQMGQEVILRCVPISNHLYFYWYRQILGQKVEFLVSFYNNEISEKSEIFDDQFSVERPDGSNFTLKIRSTKLEDSAMYFCASRTAYEQYFGPGTRLTVT.